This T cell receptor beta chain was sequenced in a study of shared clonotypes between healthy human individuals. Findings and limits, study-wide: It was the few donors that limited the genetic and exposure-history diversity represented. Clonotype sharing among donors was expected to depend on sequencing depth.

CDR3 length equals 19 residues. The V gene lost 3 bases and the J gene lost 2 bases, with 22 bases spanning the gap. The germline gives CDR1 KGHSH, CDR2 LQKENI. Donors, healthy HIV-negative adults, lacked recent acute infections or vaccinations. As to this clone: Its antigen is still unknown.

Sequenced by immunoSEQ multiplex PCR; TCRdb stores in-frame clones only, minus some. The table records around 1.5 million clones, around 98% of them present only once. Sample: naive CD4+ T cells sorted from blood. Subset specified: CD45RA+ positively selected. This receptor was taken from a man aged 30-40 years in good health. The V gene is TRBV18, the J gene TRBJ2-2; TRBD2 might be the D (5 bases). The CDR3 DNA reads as TGTGCCAGCTCACCGCGGGCCTTACAACTACGGGAAAACACCGGGGAGCTGTTTTTT. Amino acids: CASSPRALQLRENTGELFF. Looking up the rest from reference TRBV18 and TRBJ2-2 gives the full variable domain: NAGVMQNPRHLVRRRGQEARLRCSPMKGHSHVYWYRQLPEEGLKFMVYLQKENIIDESGMPKERFSAEFPKEGPSILRIQQVVRGDSAAYFCASSPRALQLRENTGELFFGEGSRLTVL.